Listed below are T cell receptor beta chains from one sample, sequenced in a study of neurological immune-mediated disorders. TCRdb re-called the 5' RACE reads through MiXCR, storing one row per CDR3 protein. The sample has about 62,000 distinct CDR3 sequences; around 3.8% are singletons. The sequenced sample consisted of PBMCs. Receptors originate from a woman in her fifties or sixties with multiple sclerosis. CDR3s include the opening cysteine and the closing phenylalanine or tryptophan. The D gene is left open where the match is weak. Clone size is given for some rows only: seen once, a few or many times, or a class if the clone is expanded.

>TRBJ2-7|TRBV5-4|TRBD2|many
CASSLSGTGNEQYF
TGTGCCAGCAGCTTGAGCGGGACCGGCAACGAGCAGTACTTC
>TRBJ2-1|TRBV20-1|TRBD2|many
CSFQGTSGSYEQFF
TGCAGCTTCCAAGGGACTAGCGGGAGCTATGAGCAGTTCTTC
>TRBJ2-7|TRBV12-3/TRBV12-4|-|many
CASSHSYEQYF
TGTGCCAGCAGTCACTCCTACGAGCAGTACTTC
>TRBJ1-2|TRBV5-1|TRBD1|many
CASRVGQGVNYGYTF
TGCGCCAGCAGAGTTGGACAGGGGGTTAACTATGGCTACACCTTC
>TRBJ2-1|TRBV9|-|many
CASSVALSDPNNEQFF
TGTGCCAGCAGCGTAGCCCTAAGCGACCCCAACAATGAGCAGTTCTTC
>TRBJ2-3|TRBV20-1|-|many
CSAIISQIGDTQYF
TGCAGTGCTATTATATCTCAGATAGGAGATACGCAGTATTTT
>TRBJ2-1|TRBV12-3/TRBV12-4|TRBD2|many
CASRGGLAGGGEQFF
TGTGCCAGCAGGGGCGGACTAGCGGGAGGGGGGGAGCAGTTCTTC
>TRBJ2-7|TRBV20-1|-|many
CSASPPEGSFSYEQYF
TGCAGTGCTAGCCCGCCCGAGGGCAGCTTCTCCTACGAGCAGTACTTC
>TRBJ1-4|TRBV6-6|TRBD1|many
CASSGQGGEKLFF
TGTGCCAGCAGTGGACAGGGGGGTGAAAAACTGTTTTTT
>TRBJ2-7|TRBV29-1|-|-
CSVEGRGVYEQYF
TGCAGCGTTGAGGGAAGGGGGGTGTACGAGCAGTACTTC
>TRBJ1-5|TRBV7-9|-|many
CASSLENQPQNF
TGTGCCAGCAGCTTGGAGAATCAGCCCCAGAATTTT
>TRBJ1-1|TRBV5-1|-|-
CASSPRVGTEAFF
TGCGCCAGCAGCCCCCGCGTAGGGACTGAAGCTTTCTTT
>TRBJ1-4|TRBV4-3|TRBD1|many
CASSQDRDSWANEKLFF
TGCGCCAGCAGCCAAGATAGGGACAGTTGGGCGAATGAAAAACTGTTTTTT
>TRBJ2-1|TRBV4-3|TRBD1|many
CASSRGQGLSYNEQFF
TGCGCCAGCAGCCGGGGACAGGGCCTCTCCTACAATGAGCAGTTCTTC
>TRBJ2-1|TRBV5-1|-|few
CASSLGLGLYNEQFF
TGCGCCAGCAGCTTGGGACTAGGCCTCTACAATGAGCAGTTCTTC
>TRBJ2-2|TRBV18|-|many
CASSPGSVTGELFF
TGTGCCAGCTCACCGGGAAGTGTCACCGGGGAGCTGTTTTTT
>TRBJ2-7|TRBV7-2|-|-
CASSLKGEGYEQYF
TGTGCCAGCAGCCTCAAGGGGGAGGGCTACGAGCAGTACTTC
>TRBJ1-2|TRBV7-2|TRBD1|many
CASSLPGQGMLRYTF
TGTGCCAGCAGCTTACCCGGACAGGGTATGTTACGCTACACCTTC
>TRBJ1-1|TRBV12-3/TRBV12-4|-|many
CASSRLRLEAFF
TGTGCCAGCAGTCGCCTCAGGCTTGAAGCTTTCTTT
>TRBJ2-7|TRBV12-3/TRBV12-4|-|many
CASSAQMSSYEQYF
TGTGCCAGCAGCGCCCAGATGAGCTCCTACGAGCAGTACTTC
>TRBJ2-7|TRBV12-3/TRBV12-4|-|many
CASSSNRAHEQYF
TGTGCCAGCAGTAGTAATCGCGCCCACGAGCAGTACTTC
>TRBJ1-2|TRBV7-2|-|-
CASSFAEGGNYGYTF
TGTGCCAGCAGCTTCGCGGAGGGGGGGAACTATGGCTACACCTTC
>TRBJ1-2|TRBV7-2|-|many
CASSSGRVMGYTF
TGTGCCAGCAGCTCAGGACGGGTCATGGGCTACACCTTC
>TRBJ2-1|TRBV5-1|-|many
CASSTRTVQFF
TGCGCCAGCAGCACCAGGACTGTGCAGTTCTTC
>TRBJ2-2|TRBV5-1|-|many
CASSYGGNTGELFF
TGCGCCAGCAGCTACGGGGGAAACACCGGGGAGCTGTTTTTT
>TRBJ2-1|TRBV11-1|-|many
CASSREDSYNEQFF
TGTGCCAGCTCGCGGGAAGACTCCTACAATGAGCAGTTCTTC
>TRBJ2-2|TRBV5-1|-|-
CASSLAGRANTGELFF
TGCGCCAGCAGCTTGGCTGGACGTGCGAACACCGGGGAGCTGTTTTTT
>TRBJ1-1|TRBV5-1|TRBD1|-
CASSPGQGADTEAFF
TGCGCCAGCAGCCCGGGACAGGGGGCCGACACTGAAGCTTTCTTT
>TRBJ2-7|TRBV20-1|-|many
CSGRGGRAGEQYF
TGCAGTGGGAGAGGGGGGAGGGCCGGCGAGCAGTACTTC
>TRBJ2-2|TRBV12-3/TRBV12-4|TRBD2|many
CASSPGGSGELFF
TGTGCCAGCAGTCCGGGAGGGTCCGGGGAGCTGTTTTTT
>TRBJ2-1|TRBV7-2|TRBD2|many
CASSLETSGSRQFF
TGTGCCAGCAGCTTAGAGACTAGCGGGAGTCGGCAGTTCTTC
>TRBJ2-2|TRBV20-1|-|many
CSARRGRAGGELFF
TGCAGTGCTAGGAGGGGGAGGGCCGGCGGGGAGCTGTTTTTT
>TRBJ2-1|TRBV5-1|TRBD2|few
CASSLGASGRAVNEQFF
TGCGCCAGCAGCTTGGGGGCTAGCGGGAGGGCCGTTAATGAGCAGTTCTTC
>TRBJ2-1|TRBV5-1|-|many
CASSLQESYNEQFF
TGCGCCAGCAGCTTGCAAGAGTCCTACAATGAGCAGTTCTTC
>TRBJ2-5|TRBV5-5|-|many
CASSVGQPFQETQYF
TGTGCCAGCAGCGTAGGACAGCCGTTCCAAGAGACCCAGTACTTC
>TRBJ1-5|TRBV5-1|-|many
CASSLEGGRDNQPQNF
TGCGCCAGCAGCTTGGAGGGAGGGAGGGACAATCAGCCCCAGAATTTT
>TRBJ1-6|TRBV12-3/TRBV12-4|-|-
CASSLFGTWDGDSPLNF
TGTGCCAGCAGTTTGTTCGGGACCTGGGACGGAGATTCACCCCTCAACTTT
>TRBJ1-1|TRBV20-1|-|many
CSARLREREAFF
TGCAGTGCTCGTTTGCGGGAACGGGAAGCTTTCTTT
>TRBJ1-4|TRBV29-1|-|many
CSVQSENEKLFF
TGCAGCGTCCAAAGCGAAAATGAAAAACTGTTTTTT
>TRBJ2-2|TRBV7-7|-|many
CASSPTGAGELFF
TGTGCTAGCAGCCCCACGGGGGCCGGGGAGCTGTTTTTT
>TRBJ2-5|TRBV3-1|TRBD2|many
CASSQALAGMGYQETQYF
TGTGCCAGCAGCCAGGCACTAGCGGGCATGGGGTACCAAGAGACCCAGTACTTC
>TRBJ2-5|TRBV25-1|-|many
CASSEISGQVQETQYF
TGTGCCAGCAGTGAAATCTCAGGGCAGGTACAAGAGACCCAGTACTTC
>TRBJ2-3|TRBV5-1|-|many
CASSSAGPSATDTQYF
TGCGCCAGCAGCTCAGCGGGCCCGTCGGCCACAGATACGCAGTATTTT
>TRBJ1-5|TRBV9|-|few
CASSGDSGPNQPQNF
TGTGCCAGCAGCGGGGACTCCGGACCCAATCAGCCCCAGAATTTT
>TRBJ1-5|TRBV12-3/TRBV12-4|-|-
CASSLREEGNQPQNF
TGTGCCAGCAGTTTAAGGGAGGAGGGCAATCAGCCCCAGAATTTT
>TRBJ2-1|TRBV20-1|-|many
CSARDPRTGNEQFF
TGCAGTGCTAGAGATCCCCGGACTGGCAATGAGCAGTTCTTC
>TRBJ2-7|TRBV3-1|-|-
CASRLGKEQYF
TGTGCCAGCAGACTTGGAAAGGAGCAGTACTTC
>TRBJ2-7|TRBV18|TRBD2|many
CASSPGTSDYEQYF
TGTGCCAGCTCACCCGGGACTAGCGACTACGAGCAGTACTTC
>TRBJ2-7|TRBV7-9|-|many
CASSFATAKATYEQYF
TGTGCCAGCAGCTTCGCCACAGCAAAGGCGACCTACGAGCAGTACTTC
>TRBJ1-2|TRBV5-1|-|many
CASSSFGGNYGYTF
TGCGCCAGCAGCTCCTTCGGGGGAAACTATGGCTACACCTTC
>TRBJ2-7|TRBV7-6|TRBD1|many
CASSLDRGRGYEQYF
TGTGCCAGCAGCTTAGATAGGGGCAGGGGGTACGAGCAGTACTTC
>TRBJ2-7|TRBV6-2/TRBV6-3|-|many
CATSTLGADEQYF
TGTGCCACTTCGACTTTAGGGGCGGACGAGCAGTACTTC
>TRBJ1-4|TRBV11-2|-|few
CASSLLGGTNEKLFF
TGTGCCAGCAGCTTACTGGGGGGAACAAATGAAAAACTGTTTTTT
>TRBJ2-3|TRBV7-2|TRBD1|many
CASSLDRTDTQYF
TGTGCCAGCAGCTTGGACAGGACAGATACGCAGTATTTT
>TRBJ1-5|TRBV20-1|-|many
CSARPTRGNQPQNF
TGCAGTGCTAGACCTACTAGGGGCAATCAGCCCCAGAATTTT